This TCR beta chain was obtained from a study of T cells in tuberculosis. Study-level information: The T cells targeted glucose monomycolate, a mycobacterial lipid, via CD1B.

The V gene lost 2 bases and the J gene lost 3 bases, with 4 bases spanning the gap. The length of the CDR3 is 13 residues. Germline V lookup: CDR1 SGHAT, CDR2 FQDESV (reference sequence). The study's findings and limits: Shorter CDR3-alpha in active tuberculosis partly drove smaller distances. GMM-specific TCRs were nearer to active tuberculosis alpha repertoires, suggesting expansion.

Unsorted cryopreserved PBMC were sequenced, averaging roughly 99,000 T cells per clinical donor. The repertoire was sequenced with immunoSEQ multiplex PCR; TCRdb's copy has only in-frame clones and lacks some. The table shows 29,000 or so clones, with 90% to 95% occurring only once. As to this clone: Its specificity is not known.

Sequenced sample: PBMCs. The receptor comes from a donor aged 10 to 29 with latent tuberculosis or without tuberculosis infection. V is TRBV11-1 and J is TRBJ2-2; D remains unclear. DNA for the CDR3: TGTGCCAGCAGCTTAACGGACACCGGGGAGCTGTTTTTT. Encoded protein: CASSLTDTGELFF.